The source of this T cell receptor beta chain is a study of tumor-infiltrating lymphocytes in primary liver carcinoma. Study outcomes and limitations: Reduced overlap was seen in tumor-adjacent and tumor-blood pairs versus tumor region pairs.

The researchers obtained blood RNA from unsorted whole blood and also extracted germline DNA. The patients, who had chronic HBV infection, were treatment-naive (untreated). Looked up from germline, CDR1 is SGHNT and CDR2 is YYREEE (reference sequence). The CDR3 is 16 amino acids. The J segment lost 0 bases and the V segment lost 1 base, leaving 1 base of the junction unmatched. This clonotype was seen many times. The antigen is not known. Making TCR beta cDNA involved around 520 ng total RNA and a constant-region primer. TCR beta libraries came from three nested multiplex PCR rounds using slightly modified ARM-PCR. The first two PCR rounds used TRBV1-TRBV30 forward primers with a C-beta reverse primer, about 10 cycles each. Each CDR3 protein gets one entry after TCRdb re-called the multiplex PCR reads with MiXCR. The sample has approximately 330,000 distinct CDR3 sequences, approximately 65% seen once.

The clonotype originates from a middle-aged man with primary liver carcinoma and hepatitis B virus infection. Material for sequencing was peripheral blood. V usage is TRBV5-4 and J usage is TRBJ2-3; 11 bases are shared with TRBD2. The CDR3 DNA reads TGTGCCAGCAGCTTGAGACTAGCGGGAAGCACAGATACGCAGTATTTT. Amino acid sequence: CASSLRLAGSTDTQYF.